The 15 T cell receptor beta chains given below trace back to one sample, sequenced in a study of shared clonotypes between healthy human individuals. Naive-designated CD8 cells lacked CD45RO, were positively enriched for CCR7, and omitted terminally differentiated effector memory CD45RA+ cells. Repertoires were generated with immunoSEQ multiplex PCR, while TCRdb's copy carries only in-frame clones and drops some. The sample has about 590,000 clones, about 95% seen once. Sequenced sample: naive CD8+ T cells sorted from blood. The receptors come from a woman in her twenties or thirties in good health.

This rearrangement joins TRBV4-1 to TRBJ2-7; 7 nucleotides align to TRBD1. This CDR3 is built from 17 residues. From germline, CDR1 is MGHRA and CDR2 YSYEKL. V was pared by 2 bases and J by 5 bases, with 15 bases of the junction left unmatched. This CDR3 is CASSQQLKTGIAHEQYF. The CDR3 bases are TGCGCCAGCAGCCAACAACTAAAGACAGGGATCGCCCACGAGCAGTACTTC.

V is TRBV27 and J is TRBJ2-2, with no clear D. The length of the CDR3 is 15 residues. Deletions cut 8 bases from V and 7 bases from J, with 20 bases between. The V gene's germline CDR1 is MNHEY and CDR2 SMNVEV (reference sequence). The CDR3 sequence is CASADSLSYVGELFF. The CDR3 DNA reads as TGTGCCAGCGCAGATTCTTTATCTTATGTCGGGGAGCTGTTTTTT.

The chain employs TRBV11-2 and TRBJ1-4; TRBD1 might be the D (5 bases). V dropped 4 bases and J dropped 8 bases, with 17 bases sitting between them. CDR1 and CDR2 from the germline V gene are SGHAT and FQNNGV. The CDR3 covers 15 residues. CDR3 sequence reads: CASSSAISGGEKLFF. CDR3 nucleotide sequence: TGTGCCAGCAGCTCTGCAATAAGTGGGGGGGAAAAACTGTTTTTT.

The rearrangement uses TRBV9 and TRBJ1-2; TRBD1 is a possible D gene (5 bases). The CDR3 extends over 13 amino acids. V dropped 4 bases and J dropped 8 bases, with 15 bases sitting between them. CDR1 is SGDLS and CDR2 is YYNGEE in the germline V gene. CDR3 nucleotides: TGTGCCAGCAGCCCAGACAGCTTTGGGGGCTACACCTTC. Its translation is CASSPDSFGGYTF.

J is TRBJ2-7 and V is TRBV11-2, with D perhaps matching TRBD2 (6 bases). The V gene lost 6 bases and the J gene lost 3 bases, with 12 bases spanning the gap. The CDR3 spans 13 residues. CDR1 and CDR2 (germline): SGHAT, FQNNGV. CDR3 sequence (DNA): TGTGCCAGCAGAAACCCGGGGGACTACGAGCAGTACTTC. This gives the protein CASRNPGDYEQYF.

The V and J genes are TRBV10-3 and TRBJ1-5; D remains ambiguous. V lost 6 bases to trimming and J lost 4 bases, with 13 bases between them. CDR1 ENHRY and CDR2 SYGVKD come from the germline V gene. CDR3 length: 14 amino acids. The CDR3 reads CAISQSVKNQPQHF. CDR3 sequence (DNA): TGTGCCATCAGCCAGTCTGTTAAAAATCAGCCCCAGCATTTT.

The chain combines TRBV7-9 with TRBJ2-1, with 14 bases fitting TRBD2. Trimming cost V 5 bases and J 8 bases; bases outside gene matches: 8. The germline gives CDR1 SEHNR, CDR2 FQNEAQ (reference sequence). CDR3 length equals 16 residues. The CDR3 reads CASSLGLAGEVYEQFF. CDR3 coding DNA: TGTGCCAGCAGCCTGGGACTAGCGGGAGAAGTGTATGAGCAGTTCTTC. The full variable domain, rest sourced from reference TRBV7-9 and TRBJ2-1, is DTGVSQNPRHKITKRGQNVTFRCDPISEHNRLYWYRQTLGQGPEFLTYFQNEAQLEKSRLLSDRFSAERPKGSFSTLEIQRTEQGDSAMYLCASSLGLAGEVYEQFFGPGTRLTVL.

J is TRBJ2-5 and V is TRBV5-1, with 12 nucleotides matching TRBD2. CDR3 length: 17 residues. V was pared by 2 bases and J by 0 bases, with 5 bases of the junction left unmatched. Germline V gene data show CDR1 as SGHRS and CDR2 as YFSETQ. CDR3 amino acids: CASSFRGLAGNQETQYF. The CDR3 DNA follows: TGCGCCAGCAGCTTCCGAGGACTAGCGGGAAACCAAGAGACCCAGTACTTC.

The CDR3 DNA follows: TGTGCCAGCAGAAGCACGGGACAGAATGGCTACACCTTC. Protein: CASRSTGQNGYTF. The J gene is TRBJ1-2, the V gene TRBV9; 7 bases agree with TRBD1. Germline loops: CDR1 SGDLS, CDR2 YYNGEE. There are 13 residues in the CDR3. Trimming removed 5 bases from V and 6 bases from J; junction bases left unmatched: 7.

This sequence joins TRBV2 and TRBJ2-5; tentative D call: TRBD2 (7 bases). CDR1 and CDR2 (germline): SNHLY, FYNNEI. The CDR3 is 14 residues long. V lost 6 bases to trimming and J lost 1 base, with 12 bases between them. The chain's CDR3 is CASRGRGSQETQYF. CDR3 sequence (DNA): TGTGCCAGCAGGGGGAGGGGGAGCCAAGAGACCCAGTACTTC.

Comment on this clone: The sample contains more than one DNA sequence encoding this CDR3. V usage is TRBV2 and J usage is TRBJ2-7; D is unresolved. Trimming shortened V by 0 bases and J by 0 bases, and 9 bases separated the two germline ends. Germline V gene sequence: CDR1 SNHLY, CDR2 FYNNEI. This CDR3 spans 15 amino acids. DNA for the CDR3: TGTGCCAGCAGTGAAGCAGCCGGTAGCTCCTACGAGCAGTACTTC. Translating it yields CASSEAAGSSYEQYF.

This sequence joins TRBV10-3 and TRBJ1-1, with D perhaps TRBD1 (6 bases). Germline assignment: CDR1 ENHRY and CDR2 SYGVKD. The germline V and J ends were trimmed by 6 bases and 2 bases, with 16 bases remaining between them. The CDR3 contains 15 residues. CDR3 nucleotides: TGTGCCATCAGCCCAGGGGCCTCGGTCAACACTGAAGCTTTCTTT. The encoded protein is CAISPGASVNTEAFF.

The CDR3 nucleotides read TGTGCCAGCAGAGCAGAAGGGAATACGCAGTATTTT. It encodes CASRAEGNTQYF. This chain uses TRBV27 with TRBJ2-3; D not resolved. CDR3 length: 12 residues. V lost 6 bases and J 7 bases, leaving 11 bases between the germline ends. Germline V gene lookup returns CDR1 MNHEY and CDR2 SMNVEV (reference sequence).

V gene TRBV19 combines with J gene TRBJ1-5; the D gene is possibly TRBD1 (5 bases). With 3 bases removed from V and 0 bases from J, the gap between germline ends came to 12 bases. This CDR3 is built from 16 residues. Germline CDR1 is LNHDA and CDR2 is SQIVND (reference sequence). This chain's CDR3 is CASSIPVGASNQPQHF. In DNA, the CDR3 is TGTGCCAGTAGTATTCCGGTCGGGGCTAGCAATCAGCCCCAGCATTTT.

V and J are TRBV28 and TRBJ2-2, with 7 bases lining up with TRBD1. Losses at the gene ends were 5 bases for V and 6 bases for J; bases not matched to a gene: 6. CDR3 length: 14 amino acids. Germline V gene lookup returns CDR1 MDHEN and CDR2 SYDVKM. For the CDR3, the DNA is TGTGCCAGCAGTCCAGCGACAGGGCCCGGGGAGCTGTTTTTT. As protein: CASSPATGPGELFF. Combining the CDR3 with reference TRBV28 and TRBJ2-2 gives the whole variable domain DVKVTQSSRYLVKRTGEKVFLECVQDMDHENMFWYRQDPGLGLRLIYFSYDVKMKEKGDIPEGYSVSREKKERFSLILESASTNQTSMYLCASSPATGPGELFFGEGSRLTVL.